The clone carrying this TCR beta chain occurred many times. What it binds is not known. The read halts 3 residues ahead of the CDR3 end, with the missing end drawn from the germline J gene. The sample comes from a study of T cell clonality in common variable immunodeficiency. Points from the study as a whole: Repertoire-complication correlations in CVID were limited by patient heterogeneity. Reportedly, TCR beta sequences from common variable immunodeficiency showed fewer deletions and N-nucleotide insertions.

V gave up 7 bases and J gave up 4 bases, with 13 bases separating them. This CDR3 comprises 13 residues. Germline CDR1 reads SGHAT; CDR2 reads FQNNGV. For at least one year, all CVID subjects received replacement immunoglobulin. CVID subjects were neither ill nor on immunomodulatory or immunosuppressive medication at sampling. Equal genomic DNA amounts from CVID and control samples were sequenced. Assay used: immunoSEQ multiplex PCR; TCRdb lists only in-frame clones, some missing. This repertoire holds approximately 20,000 clones, and none appear only once. The TCR comes from a human donor with common variable immunodeficiency. Sequenced: peripheral blood mononuclear cells. The J gene is TRBJ1-1, the V gene TRBV11-2; D perhaps matches TRBD1 (5 bases). The CDR3 protein is CASTRGGSTEAFF. The sequenced part of the CDR3 DNA is TGTGCCAGCACACGGGGGGGAAGCACTGAA.